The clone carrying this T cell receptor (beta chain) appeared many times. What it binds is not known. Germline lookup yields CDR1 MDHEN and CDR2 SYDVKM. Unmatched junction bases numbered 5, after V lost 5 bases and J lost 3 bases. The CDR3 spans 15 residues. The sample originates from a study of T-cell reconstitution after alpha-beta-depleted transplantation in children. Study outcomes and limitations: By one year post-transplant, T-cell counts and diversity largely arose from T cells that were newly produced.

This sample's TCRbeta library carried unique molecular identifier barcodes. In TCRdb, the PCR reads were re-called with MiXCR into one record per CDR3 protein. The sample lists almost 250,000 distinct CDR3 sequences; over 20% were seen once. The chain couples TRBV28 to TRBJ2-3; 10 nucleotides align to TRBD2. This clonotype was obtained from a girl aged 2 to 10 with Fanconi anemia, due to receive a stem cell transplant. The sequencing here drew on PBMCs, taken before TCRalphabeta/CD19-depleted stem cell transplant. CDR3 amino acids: CASSPNSGRTDTQYF. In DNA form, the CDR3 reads TGTGCCAGCAGTCCCAATAGCGGGAGGACAGATACGCAGTATTTT. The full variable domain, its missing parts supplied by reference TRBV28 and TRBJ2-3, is DVKVTQSSRYLVKRTGEKVFLECVQDMDHENMFWYRQDPGLGLRLIYFSYDVKMKEKGDIPEGYSVSREKKERFSLILESASTNQTSMYLCASSPNSGRTDTQYFGPGTRLTVL.